These T cell receptor beta chains were read from a single sample in a study of vaccination effects on CD4 cells after COVID-19. Libraries were prepared by immunoSEQ multiplex PCR; TCRdb keeps only in-frame clonotypes and omits some of them. The table shows tens of thousands of clones, with 55% to 75% occurring only once. These receptors' antigens are unknown. The sample consisted of CD4+ T cells from PBMCs cultured without peptide, taken before COVID-19 vaccination. The receptors derive from a human donor who had a prior SARS-CoV-2 infection. Both conserved end residues are part of each CDR3. The order of the fields is D gene, clone size, V gene, J gene, CDR3 DNA, CDR3 protein. The D gene is left open where the match is weak. Clone size, where shown, is once, few, many, or a class for clones that have expanded.

d_gene: TRBD1
abundance: NA
v_gene: TRBV13
j_gene: TRBJ1-1
CDR3nt: TGTGCCAGCAGCTTAAGGGACAGCAACACTGAAGCTTTCTTT
CDR3aa: CASSLRDSNTEAFF

d_gene: NA
abundance: once
v_gene: TRBV29-1
j_gene: TRBJ2-5
CDR3nt: TGCAGCACCGAAGTGGGGCGGCGGGAGACCCAGTACTTC
CDR3aa: CSTEVGRRETQYF

d_gene: TRBD1
abundance: NA
v_gene: TRBV4-2
j_gene: TRBJ2-7
CDR3nt: TGTGCCAGCAGCCAAGACGGGACAGCGTCCTACGAGCAGTACTTC
CDR3aa: CASSQDGTASYEQYF

d_gene: NA
abundance: NA
v_gene: TRBV12-3/TRBV12-4
j_gene: TRBJ1-1
CDR3nt: TGTGCCAGCAGTTCACAGGGTCGCACTGAAGCTTTCTTT
CDR3aa: CASSSQGRTEAFF

d_gene: NA
abundance: NA
v_gene: TRBV29-1
j_gene: TRBJ2-2
CDR3nt: TGCAGCGTTGTTAAGTACGGCACCGGGGAGCTGTTTTTT
CDR3aa: CSVVKYGTGELFF

d_gene: NA
abundance: NA
v_gene: TRBV9
j_gene: TRBJ2-5
CDR3nt: TGTGCCAGCAGCCCAACGCTTAGGGGGGCCGACATGGGGACCCAGTACTTC
CDR3aa: CASSPTLRGADMGTQYF

d_gene: NA
abundance: NA
v_gene: TRBV5-6
j_gene: TRBJ2-6
CDR3nt: TGTGCCAGCAGCCCTGACGGACCATCTGGGGCCAACGTCCTGACTTTC
CDR3aa: CASSPDGPSGANVLTF

d_gene: TRBD1
abundance: NA
v_gene: TRBV18
j_gene: TRBJ2-7
CDR3nt: TGTGCCAGCTCACCATGGGACAGGGGGCTATACGAGCAGTACTTC
CDR3aa: CASSPWDRGLYEQYF

d_gene: NA
abundance: NA
v_gene: TRBV5-1
j_gene: TRBJ2-7
CDR3nt: TGCGCCAGCAGCGTCACAATAGACATCACCTACGAGCAGTACTTC
CDR3aa: CASSVTIDITYEQYF

d_gene: TRBD2
abundance: NA
v_gene: TRBV25-1
j_gene: TRBJ2-5
CDR3nt: TGTGCCAGCAGTGAACTGGGGGGGAAAGAGACCCAGTACTTC
CDR3aa: CASSELGGKETQYF

d_gene: NA
abundance: few
v_gene: TRBV21-1
j_gene: TRBJ1-2
CDR3nt: TGTGCCAGCAGCCCGTCAAGTCGGAGGGGGCAGGGCTACACCTTC
CDR3aa: CASSPSSRRGQGYTF

d_gene: NA
abundance: NA
v_gene: TRBV30
j_gene: TRBJ1-3
CDR3nt: TGTGCCTGGGAAAAGGGGTATGGAAACACCATATATTTT
CDR3aa: CAWEKGYGNTIYF

d_gene: TRBD2
abundance: few
v_gene: TRBV27
j_gene: TRBJ2-1
CDR3nt: TGTGCCAGCAGTCCCCGGACTAGCGGCGTAGCGTTCTTC
CDR3aa: CASSPRTSGVAFF

d_gene: NA
abundance: NA
v_gene: TRBV7-9
j_gene: TRBJ2-1
CDR3nt: TGTGCCAGCAGCTTAGTCCCGGGAGAAGGGGAGCAGTTCTTC
CDR3aa: CASSLVPGEGEQFF

d_gene: NA
abundance: NA
v_gene: TRBV9
j_gene: TRBJ2-1
CDR3nt: TGTGCCAGCAGCGTAGTCGGGGACAACTCCTACAATGAGCAGTTCTTC
CDR3aa: CASSVVGDNSYNEQFF

d_gene: NA
abundance: NA
v_gene: TRBV4-3
j_gene: TRBJ1-5
CDR3nt: TGCGCCAGCAGCCAAGATGTCTCGGCAGGGGACTATCATCAGCCCCAGCATTTT
CDR3aa: CASSQDVSAGDYHQPQHF

d_gene: TRBD1
abundance: NA
v_gene: TRBV11-3
j_gene: TRBJ2-1
CDR3nt: TGTGCCAGCCGAGTCTTACAGGGGGCGGTCATAAGTGAGCAGTTCTTC
CDR3aa: CASRVLQGAVISEQFF

d_gene: NA
abundance: NA
v_gene: TRBV5-6
j_gene: TRBJ2-1
CDR3nt: TGTGCCAGCAGCCTGGGCCTTCGCTCGCTCAATGAGCAGTTCTTC
CDR3aa: CASSLGLRSLNEQFF

d_gene: TRBD2
abundance: NA
v_gene: TRBV5-4
j_gene: TRBJ2-5
CDR3nt: TGTGCCAGCAGCTTGTGGGCGGGAGCGGGTCAAGAGACCCAGTACTTC
CDR3aa: CASSLWAGAGQETQYF

d_gene: NA
abundance: few
v_gene: TRBV5-1
j_gene: TRBJ1-6
CDR3nt: TGCGCCAGCAGCTACCACCCCCCGACACAGTACCTTAATTCACCCCTCCACTTT
CDR3aa: CASSYHPPTQYLNSPLHF

d_gene: TRBD1
abundance: NA
v_gene: TRBV18
j_gene: TRBJ1-5
CDR3nt: TGTGCCAGCTCGGACAGGGATAGCAATCAGCCCCAGCATTTT
CDR3aa: CASSDRDSNQPQHF

d_gene: TRBD1
abundance: NA
v_gene: TRBV19
j_gene: TRBJ2-1
CDR3nt: TGTGCCAGTAGTCGCCGGACAGGGGGCCTTTACAATGAGCAGTTCTTC
CDR3aa: CASSRRTGGLYNEQFF

d_gene: TRBD2
abundance: NA
v_gene: TRBV7-9
j_gene: TRBJ2-5
CDR3nt: TGTGCCAGCAGCTTAGGCCTAGCGGGAACTCCGTTTAGGGAGACCCAGTACTTC
CDR3aa: CASSLGLAGTPFRETQYF

d_gene: TRBD1
abundance: NA
v_gene: TRBV2
j_gene: TRBJ1-6
CDR3nt: TGTGCCAGCAGAGATATTGGCACAGGGGTAAATTCACCCCTCCACTTT
CDR3aa: CASRDIGTGVNSPLHF

d_gene: TRBD1
abundance: NA
v_gene: TRBV18
j_gene: TRBJ2-1
CDR3nt: TGTGCCAGCTCACCTACAGGGGGTTCAGGAAACAATGAGCAGTTCTTC
CDR3aa: CASSPTGGSGNNEQFF

d_gene: NA
abundance: NA
v_gene: TRBV18
j_gene: TRBJ2-1
CDR3nt: TGTGCCAGCTCACCACCGAGTCTCGGGACAGAGCAGTTCTTC
CDR3aa: CASSPPSLGTEQFF

d_gene: TRBD1
abundance: many
v_gene: TRBV28
j_gene: TRBJ1-1
CDR3nt: TGTGCCAGCTACCCAGGGGGTCTTCACACTGAAGCTTTCTTT
CDR3aa: CASYPGGLHTEAFF

d_gene: NA
abundance: few
v_gene: TRBV18
j_gene: TRBJ2-2
CDR3nt: TGTGCCAGCTCACCGCAGTGGGGGCGCGTTACCGGGGAGCTGTTTTTT
CDR3aa: CASSPQWGRVTGELFF

d_gene: NA
abundance: NA
v_gene: TRBV27
j_gene: TRBJ1-6
CDR3nt: TGTGCCAGCAGTTCGGACATCTCGTATTCACCCCTCCACTTT
CDR3aa: CASSSDISYSPLHF

d_gene: NA
abundance: NA
v_gene: TRBV14
j_gene: TRBJ2-1
CDR3nt: TGTGCCAGCAGCCCGGGACCGGTGTACAATGAGCAGTTCTTC
CDR3aa: CASSPGPVYNEQFF

d_gene: TRBD1
abundance: NA
v_gene: TRBV7-9
j_gene: TRBJ2-7
CDR3nt: TGTGCCAGCAGCTTGCCAGGACAGGGGGCCTACGAGCAGTACTTC
CDR3aa: CASSLPGQGAYEQYF

d_gene: NA
abundance: NA
v_gene: TRBV2
j_gene: TRBJ1-2
CDR3nt: TGTGCCAGCAGGGAGCCCAGACGAGGGAACTATGGCTACACCTTC
CDR3aa: CASREPRRGNYGYTF

d_gene: NA
abundance: NA
v_gene: TRBV21-1
j_gene: TRBJ2-1
CDR3nt: TGTGCCAGCCCTCAAGGACTACAGGACTACAATGAGCAGTTCTTC
CDR3aa: CASPQGLQDYNEQFF

d_gene: NA
abundance: NA
v_gene: TRBV7-3
j_gene: TRBJ2-2
CDR3nt: TGTGCCAGCAGCTTAAGACCGACTTCGAACACCGGGGAGCTGTTTTTT
CDR3aa: CASSLRPTSNTGELFF

d_gene: NA
abundance: NA
v_gene: TRBV24-1
j_gene: TRBJ2-5
CDR3nt: TGTGCCACCAGTGATTCACGTACCCAGAGCCAGTACTTC
CDR3aa: CATSDSRTQSQYF

d_gene: TRBD1
abundance: NA
v_gene: TRBV27
j_gene: TRBJ1-4
CDR3nt: TGTGCCAGCAGTTTTTTGTCAGGGGGAAATGAAAAACTGTTTTTT
CDR3aa: CASSFLSGGNEKLFF

d_gene: NA
abundance: NA
v_gene: TRBV6-5
j_gene: TRBJ2-7
CDR3nt: TGTGCCAGCAGTCCCCCTGGGGGCTCCTACGAGCAGTACTTC
CDR3aa: CASSPPGGSYEQYF

d_gene: TRBD2
abundance: NA
v_gene: TRBV5-8
j_gene: TRBJ2-5
CDR3nt: TGTGCCAGCAGCTCCTGGGGGGGACTAGCGGGACTTAAGACCCAGTACTTC
CDR3aa: CASSSWGGLAGLKTQYF

d_gene: NA
abundance: few
v_gene: TRBV7-3
j_gene: TRBJ2-3
CDR3nt: TGTGCCAGCAGCCAATCAGGAGTCACAGATACGCAGTATTTT
CDR3aa: CASSQSGVTDTQYF

d_gene: NA
abundance: NA
v_gene: TRBV19
j_gene: TRBJ1-5
CDR3nt: TGTGCCAGTAGTATGGTCCCCATAGAAGGTCAGCCCCAGCATTTT
CDR3aa: CASSMVPIEGQPQHF

d_gene: NA
abundance: few
v_gene: TRBV5-1
j_gene: TRBJ2-5
CDR3nt: TGCGCCAGCAGCTTGCTGACATACCAAGAGACCCAGTACTTC
CDR3aa: CASSLLTYQETQYF

d_gene: TRBD1
abundance: NA
v_gene: TRBV19
j_gene: TRBJ2-3
CDR3nt: TGTGCCAGTAGCGTTAGAACTACAGGGGGCAAGACAGATACGCAGTATTTT
CDR3aa: CASSVRTTGGKTDTQYF

d_gene: TRBD1
abundance: NA
v_gene: TRBV18
j_gene: TRBJ1-1
CDR3nt: TGTGCCAGCTCAATCGGACAGGGGGACCCTGAAGCTTTCTTT
CDR3aa: CASSIGQGDPEAFF

d_gene: TRBD2
abundance: NA
v_gene: TRBV20-1
j_gene: TRBJ2-1
CDR3nt: TGCAGTGCTAGTCCGGCTAGCGGGGTCAATGAGCAGTTCTTC
CDR3aa: CSASPASGVNEQFF

d_gene: NA
abundance: NA
v_gene: TRBV7-2
j_gene: TRBJ1-5
CDR3nt: TGTGCCAGCAGCTCAGACGGCTTGTATCAGCCCCAGCATTTT
CDR3aa: CASSSDGLYQPQHF

d_gene: NA
abundance: NA
v_gene: TRBV7-2
j_gene: TRBJ2-1
CDR3nt: TGTGCCAGCAGCTTAGGGCCCCTAGGATCCTACAATGAGCAGTTCTTC
CDR3aa: CASSLGPLGSYNEQFF

d_gene: NA
abundance: few
v_gene: TRBV10-3
j_gene: TRBJ2-1
CDR3nt: TGTGCCATCAGTGTTGTCCTGTCGCGGGACTCCGTACCGGCGGGCAATGAGCAGTTCTTC
CDR3aa: CAISVVLSRDSVPAGNEQFF

d_gene: NA
abundance: NA
v_gene: TRBV7-2
j_gene: TRBJ2-7
CDR3nt: TGTGCCAGCAGCTTAGGGCCCGGCAGGAACTCCTACGAGCAGTACTTC
CDR3aa: CASSLGPGRNSYEQYF

d_gene: NA
abundance: few
v_gene: TRBV5-5
j_gene: TRBJ2-7
CDR3nt: TGTGCCAGCAGCTCCGAAAACGACATCTACGAGCAGTACTTC
CDR3aa: CASSSENDIYEQYF

d_gene: NA
abundance: NA
v_gene: TRBV12-5
j_gene: TRBJ1-1
CDR3nt: TGTGCTAGTGGTTTGTCCGGAGGGGTAAACACTGAAGCTTTCTTT
CDR3aa: CASGLSGGVNTEAFF

d_gene: TRBD2
abundance: NA
v_gene: TRBV5-8
j_gene: TRBJ2-5
CDR3nt: TGTGCCAGCAGCCGCGCCTTTAGCGGGGGGCCGGAGACCCAGTACTTC
CDR3aa: CASSRAFSGGPETQYF

d_gene: NA
abundance: NA
v_gene: TRBV13
j_gene: TRBJ2-4
CDR3nt: TGTGCCAGCAGCCTGAGAGAGCAGTGGGCCAAAAACATTCAGTACTTC
CDR3aa: CASSLREQWAKNIQYF

d_gene: TRBD2
abundance: once
v_gene: TRBV7-3
j_gene: TRBJ2-2
CDR3nt: TGTGCCAGCAGCCCGACTAGCGGGGTAGCCGGGGAGCTGTTTTTT
CDR3aa: CASSPTSGVAGELFF